Below are 12 T cell receptor beta chains sequenced from a single sample in a study of long-term antiretroviral therapy in people with HIV. Survey level was the resolution at which the v3.0 immunoSEQ assay ran. Repertoires were generated with immunoSEQ multiplex PCR, while TCRdb's copy carries only in-frame clones and drops some. The sample yields some 17,000 clones, about 84% seen once. This specimen consisted of unsorted PBMCs, obtained around 1.2 years before starting antiretroviral therapy. All receptors derive from a young man with HIV.

This clone was seen just once. The chain carries TRBV5-6 and TRBJ2-1; the D gene is possibly TRBD2 (5 bases). This CDR3 contains 15 residues. V was shortened by 4 bases and J by 0 bases, with 11 bases between the two germline ends. The V gene's germline CDR1 is SGHDT and CDR2 YYEEEE. CDR3 region: CASSPVASSYNEQFF. The CDR3, as DNA: TGTGCCAGCAGCCCGGTAGCGAGCTCCTACAATGAGCAGTTCTTC.

The CDR3 coding sequence is TGTGCCAGCAGCTTCAGCAGGGACCAAGAGACCCAGTACTTC. It codes for CASSFSRDQETQYF. The V and J genes are TRBV7-9 and TRBJ2-5; D may be TRBD1 (5 bases). The CDR3 is 14 residues long. V lost 3 bases and J 0 bases, leaving 8 bases between the germline ends. Germline CDR1 SEHNR, CDR2 FQNEAQ (reference sequence).

This chain connects TRBV30 to TRBJ1-1; 9 positions match TRBD1. J gave up 0 bases and V 0 bases, and 5 bases lay outside the gene matches. This CDR3 contains 16 residues. The germline gives CDR1 GTSNPN, CDR2 SVGIG (reference sequence). The CDR3 region has the DNA TGTGCCTGGAGTGTACAGGGGGCAGGGTTGAACACTGAAGCTTTCTTT. This encodes CAWSVQGAGLNTEAFF.

V usage is TRBV5-4 and J usage is TRBJ2-7; 13 bases agree with TRBD2. V shed 4 bases, J shed 2 bases, and the junction held 3 bases outside the gene matches. Germline V gene lookup returns CDR1 SGHNT and CDR2 YYREEE (reference sequence). The CDR3 extends over 15 amino acids. CDR3 sequence: CASSLGLAGAYEQYF. The CDR3 DNA reads TGTGCCAGCAGCCTCGGACTAGCGGGAGCCTACGAGCAGTACTTC. Full variable domain (outside the CDR3, taken from reference TRBV5-4 and TRBJ2-7): ETGVTQSPTHLIKTRGQQVTLRCSSQSGHNTVSWYQQALGQGPQFIFQYYREEENGRGNFPPRFSGLQFPNYSSELNVNALELDDSALYLCASSLGLAGAYEQYFGPGTRLTVT.

The rearrangement links TRBV18 to TRBJ2-1; D gene unclear. Trimming took 0 bases from V and 7 from J, leaving 4 bases between them. Germline V gene lookup returns CDR1 KGHSH and CDR2 LQKENI. The CDR3 runs 12 residues. CDR3 residues: CASSPPANEQFF. The CDR3 coding sequence is TGTGCCAGCTCACCACCGGCGAATGAGCAGTTCTTC.

The chain recombines TRBV7-2 with TRBJ2-1; no clear D. V was shortened by 4 bases and J by 2 bases, with 6 bases between the two germline ends. Germline-derived CDR1 and CDR2 are SGHTA and FQGNSA. There are 13 residues in the CDR3. CDR3 nucleotide sequence: TGTGCCAGCAGCTCCATAGCCTACAATGAGCAGTTCTTC. As protein: CASSSIAYNEQFF.

This sequence joins TRBV6-6 and TRBJ2-1; 7 bases are shared with TRBD2. Losses at the gene ends were 3 bases for V and 2 bases for J; bases not matched to a gene: 4. The length of the CDR3 is 15 residues. From germline, CDR1 is MNHNY and CDR2 SVGAGI (reference sequence). The CDR3 coding sequence is TGTGCCAGCAGTTATCTAGCGGTAACCTACAATGAGCAGTTCTTC. It yields the protein CASSYLAVTYNEQFF.

The chain links TRBV10-3 to TRBJ2-7, with a possible D match to TRBD2 (6 bases). V dropped 9 bases and J dropped 2 bases, with 17 bases sitting between them. The CDR3 is 14 residues long. Per germline, CDR1 ENHRY and CDR2 SYGVKD. CDR3: CAITEAGLPYEQYF. The CDR3 nucleotides are TGTGCCATAACCGAGGCGGGGTTACCCTACGAGCAGTACTTC.

This chain links TRBV29-1 with TRBJ2-5; 7 bases map to TRBD1. Near its end, the DNA agrees better with TRBJ2-7, so the J call may be wrong. Germline V gives CDR1 SQVTM, CDR2 ANQGSEA. The CDR3 sequence is 14 residues long. In DNA, the CDR3 is TGCAGCGTTGGGGGAAAGGGACAGTCCTACGAGCAGTACTTC. Translated, it gives CSVGGKGQSYEQYF.

This chain uses TRBV19 with TRBJ1-1; the D is unclear. Germline assignment: CDR1 LNHDA and CDR2 SQIVND (reference sequence). V was cut by 6 bases and J by 3 bases, with 11 bases left in between. The CDR3 runs 13 residues. The CDR3 DNA is TGTGCCAGTAGAAGGGTACCGGACACTGAAGCTTTCTTT. Amino acid sequence: CASRRVPDTEAFF.

V gene TRBV5-6 combines with J gene TRBJ2-7, with 11 bases lining up with TRBD1. Looked up from germline, CDR1 is SGHDT and CDR2 is YYEEEE. V gave up 2 bases and J gave up 0 bases; unmatched junction bases: 7. CDR3 length equals 17 residues. The CDR3 reads CASSFRTGGLISYEQYF. DNA for the CDR3: TGTGCCAGCAGCTTTCGGACAGGGGGCTTAATCTCCTACGAGCAGTACTTC.

This chain joins TRBV6-1 and TRBJ1-6; D is unclear. CDR3 length equals 12 residues. The V end was cut by 3 bases, the J end by 12 bases, with 9 bases between. Germline V gene sequence: CDR1 MNHNS, CDR2 SASEGT. CDR3 in DNA: TGTGCCAGCAGTGAGGTTGGGAGACCCCTCCACTTT. This gives the protein CASSEVGRPLHF.